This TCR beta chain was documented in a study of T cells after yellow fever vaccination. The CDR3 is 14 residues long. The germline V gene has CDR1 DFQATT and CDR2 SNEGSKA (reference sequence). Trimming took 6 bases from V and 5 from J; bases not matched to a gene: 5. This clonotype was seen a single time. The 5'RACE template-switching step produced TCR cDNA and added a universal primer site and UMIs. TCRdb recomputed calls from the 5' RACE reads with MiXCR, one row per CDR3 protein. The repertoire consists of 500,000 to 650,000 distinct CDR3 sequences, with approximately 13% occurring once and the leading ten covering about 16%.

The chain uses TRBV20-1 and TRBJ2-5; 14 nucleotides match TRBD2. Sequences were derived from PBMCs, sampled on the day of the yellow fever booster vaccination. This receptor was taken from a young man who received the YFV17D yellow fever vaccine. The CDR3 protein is CSASGTSGSETQYF. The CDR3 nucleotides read TGCAGTGCCTCCGGGACTAGCGGGAGTGAGACCCAGTACTTC.